This T cell receptor (beta chain) was identified during a study of Graves' ophthalmopathy and Graves' hyperthyroidism listed by TCRdb under 2018. In the study overall: Peripheral blood was collected at initial diagnosis, before any treatment. The study used TCR beta repertoire signatures to distinguish Graves' ophthalmopathy from Graves' hyperthyroidism and to predict progression to ophthalmopathy. In total, around 140 blood samples were TCR-sequenced: 40 to 45 ophthalmopathy, some 75 hyperthyroidism and 17 hyperthyroidism-to-ophthalmopathy patients. To explore V-J signatures distinguishing ophthalmopathy from hyperthyroidism, a discovery set of 100 patients (roughly 45 ophthalmopathy, 55 to 60 stable hyperthyroidism) was enrolled. The independent validation cohort included approximately 19 hyperthyroidism patients plus 17 patients who later progressed from hyperthyroidism to ophthalmopathy. In five or six hyperthyroidism patients, T-cell repertoires of thyroid tissue and blood were compared. After sampling, hyperthyroidism patients received methimazole starting at 30 mg daily, and ophthalmopathy patients received high-dose intravenous methylprednisolone. For training and testing, the 100 or so patients in the discovery cohort were randomly divided in a 7:3 ratio.

For repertoire sequencing, the TCR beta CDR3 regions were amplified from RNA transcripts. HTBI primers and the Qiagen OneStep RT-PCR kit were used in a first-round RT-PCR, which was followed by a second-round multiplex PCR, size selection and purification. The libraries underwent paired-end sequencing with 100 bp reads on an Illumina HiSeq2000. As for how the authors treated the data: SOAPnuke was used to process the reads, throwing out any read that had adapters, had uncalled bases, had a mean Phred below 15, or lacked an exact constant-primer or identifier match. COPE v1.2.5 was used to merge the high-quality paired reads. Unique nucleotide sequences were defined as clonotypes and aligned to IMGT TRB V, D and J references using MiTCR v1.1. Analysis was restricted to V-J combinations with a frequency above 0.0001, which covered approximately 99% of repertoires. A TCR clonal expansion and chaos score per V-J combination was defined as the ratio of F50 clonal expansion to chaos observed in the TCRdist matrix. Welch's t-statistics and random forest were used to narrow the features down to roughly twelve V-J combinations, which were then fed into a naive Bayes classifier. The similarity between thyroid and blood repertoires was quantified using the Morisita-Horn index. In TCRdb, the public reads were trimmed at Q25 with fastp and aligned with MiXCR, with productive beta chains retained. CDR3 protein duplicates are merged, each entry listing the most common genes and DNA. TCRdb assigned the V and J calls; the authors' analysis was not used. Here the sample has 400,000 to 450,000 distinct CDR3 sequences; roughly 21% occur a single time. The ten largest account for roughly 3.2% of the sample.

Relative to germline, V is 4 bases shorter and J is 6 bases shorter, with 24 bases between their ends. CDR1 and CDR2 are read off the germline V gene as KGHDR and SFDVKD. From the cysteine through the phenylalanine, the CDR3 covers 17 amino acids. Of the read, only the CDR3 DNA is kept; its 51 bases are in frame from base 1. Study-level results and caveats: Most expanded thyroid clonotypes with frequency above 0.001 were also detected in blood, suggesting blood repertoires may reflect the thyroid immune response. Sample size was not statistically predetermined, and group allocation was not concealed from the investigators. In cross-validation, the 13-signature model distinguished ophthalmopathy from stable hyperthyroidism with less than 90% sensitivity and about 81% specificity, while in the test set the corresponding values were about 80% and 75%. In validation, the model predicted ophthalmopathy progression with over 60% sensitivity and roughly 72% specificity; some twelve predicted patients were CT-confirmed with GO in a median of approximately 6.2 months.

Stable hyperthyroidism was defined as no progression to ophthalmopathy within 18 months of follow-up. Hyperthyroidism patients were newly diagnosed, with disease duration under 2 months, and aged 18 to 65 years. Patients were excluded if they had other autoimmune diseases, uncontrolled infections, pregnancy or lactation. Diagnosis was based on clinical symptoms, serum thyroxine, TRAb, thyroid ultrasound and orbital computed tomography. Using Ficoll-Paque density gradient centrifugation, PBMCs were isolated from 9.5 to 10 ml of fresh peripheral blood. Total RNA was extracted using Trizol reagent, and RNA quality was checked on an Agilent 2100 Bioanalyzer. Many counts were recorded for this clonotype. Its antigen specificity is not known. The input lacks base qualities; no much larger clone sits a single base away.

The rearrangement joined TRBV24-1 to TRBJ2-7; TRBD1 is a possible D gene, resting on 6 matching bases. The origin of this receptor is a woman younger than 30 with stable Graves' hyperthyroidism. Donor details come from another sample of the same person, matched by shared clones. Sequencing used peripheral blood. The DNA sequence is as follows: TGTGCCACCAGTGAGGGACCCGGGACAATGGGAGATCTCGAGCAGTACTTC. The resulting protein is CATSEGPGTMGDLEQYF.